What follows describes a single TCR beta chain. Assay: immunoSEQ multiplex PCR; the TCRdb copy retains only in-frame clones and omits some. The table records 350,000 to 400,000 clones, approximately 86% of them present only once. CDR3 length equals 14 residues. CDR1 is SEHNR, CDR2 FQNEAQ, per germline (reference sequence). With 3 bases removed from V and 0 bases from J, the gap between germline ends came to 9 bases. The data were taken from a study of blood T cell repertoires in COVID-19. On the study more broadly: Some COVID-19 samples were acute and others convalescent; all came from the United States, Italy and Spain. The analysed material was cDNA or gDNA that came from T cells, B-cell-depleted T cells, or PBMCs.

Seattle patient enrollment occurred during active infection, with longitudinal follow-up thereafter. The chain couples TRBV7-9 to TRBJ2-7, with a tentative D call TRBD2 (6 bases). Input material: peripheral blood. The clonotype comes from a woman aged 60-75 years with COVID-19, enrolled during active disease. CDR3 sequence: CASSFSGVSYEQYF. CDR3 nucleotides: TGTGCCAGCAGCTTTAGCGGTGTCTCCTACGAGCAGTACTTC.